The subject of this entry is one T cell receptor (beta chain). The target antigen is unknown. The data were taken from a study of shared clonotypes between healthy human individuals. Germline V CDR1 and CDR2: SGHAT, FQNNGV. The length of the CDR3 is 13 residues. V trimming: 3 bases; J trimming: 7 bases; junction bases outside the gene matches: 5. Here immunoSEQ multiplex PCR was the method, and the copy in TCRdb shows in-frame clones only, minus some. The sample shows 1,400,000 or so clones, 98% of them seen only once. Study findings and constraints: Richness estimates generally favored naive over memory subsets.

This clonotype originated in a man aged 25 to 40 in good health. The sample comprised naive CD4+ T cells sorted from blood. The subset is: CD45RA+ positively selected. The chain carries TRBV11-2 and TRBJ1-1; 7 positions match TRBD1. This CDR3 reads CASSFHRDSEAFF. The CDR3 DNA is TGTGCCAGCAGCTTCCATCGGGACAGTGAAGCTTTCTTT.